These 27 T cell receptor beta chains were sequenced from one sample in a study of human T cells and chemical hapten exposure. In TCRdb, the 5' RACE reads were re-called with MiXCR into one record per CDR3 protein. The sample has 130,000 or so distinct CDR3 sequences; around 4% are singletons. Unseparated into fractions, whole blood served as the source from which total RNA was extracted. These receptor sequences come from a female donor in good health.

This clonotype showed up many times. This chain joins TRBV19 and TRBJ1-2; D remains ambiguous. CDR3 length equals 12 residues. Per the germline V gene, CDR1 is LNHDA and CDR2 is SQIVND (reference sequence). The ends were cut back, 7 bases at V and 3 bases at J, with 9 bases in the middle. The CDR3 DNA reads as TGTGCCAGTATAGAGAGAGACTATGGCTACACCTTC. This translates into CASIERDYGYTF.

This clonotype was seen repeatedly, ten times or more. J is TRBJ2-7 and V is TRBV4-2; D gene uncertain. Trimming removed 0 bases at V and 2 bases at J, with 14 bases between. This CDR3 is built from 16 residues. CDR1 and CDR2 (germline): LGHNA, YNFKEQ. This chain's CDR3 is CASSQDYGDRTYEQYF. The CDR3 DNA sequence: TGTGCCAGCAGCCAAGATTATGGGGATAGGACCTACGAGCAGTACTTC.

V usage is TRBV6-1 and J usage is TRBJ2-2; 9 bases agree with TRBD1. V trimming: 3 bases; J trimming: 7 bases; junction bases outside the gene matches: 9. In germline, CDR1 is MNHNS, CDR2 SASEGT. There are 16 residues in the CDR3. CDR3 sequence (DNA): TGTGCCAGCAGTGACCGGGACAGGGCCTGGGTCGGGGAGCTGTTTTTT. It is translated as CASSDRDRAWVGELFF.

This clonotype came up many times. This sequence joins TRBV7-9 and TRBJ1-6; D gene uncertain. This CDR3 contains 14 residues. Germline CDR1 and CDR2: SEHNR and FQNEAQ (reference sequence). Trimming stripped 1 base from V and 7 bases from J, with 8 bases between. CDR3 region: CASSLGLPNSPLHF. CDR3 sequence (DNA): TGTGCCAGCAGCTTAGGACTGCCGAATTCACCCCTCCACTTT.

There are many counts of this clonotype. The chain employs TRBV29-1 and TRBJ2-1, with D perhaps matching TRBD1 (5 bases). The CDR3 sequence is 15 residues long. The V end was cut by 6 bases, the J end by 4 bases, with 19 bases between. Germline V gives CDR1 SQVTM, CDR2 ANQGSEA. The CDR3 reads CSVAGPRQSYNEQFF. DNA for the CDR3: TGCAGCGTAGCAGGGCCTAGGCAGTCGTACAATGAGCAGTTCTTC.

This clonotype was picked up many times. The chain links TRBV7-2 to TRBJ1-1; unclear D gene. V was clipped by 5 bases and J by 0 bases, with 10 bases between them. This CDR3 region has 14 residues. Germline lookup yields CDR1 SGHTA and CDR2 FQGNSA. This CDR3 is CASSVDTLNTEAFF. The CDR3 region has the DNA TGTGCCAGCAGCGTAGACACATTGAACACTGAAGCTTTCTTT.

There are many counts of this clonotype. This sequence joins TRBV12-3 or TRBV12-4 and TRBJ1-5; 9 nucleotides line up with TRBD1. V dropped 3 bases and J dropped 1; count of bases not matched to a gene: 1. This CDR3 contains 15 residues. CDR3 protein: CASSFGTGSNQPQHF. In DNA, the CDR3 is TGTGCCAGCAGTTTTGGGACAGGGAGCAATCAGCCCCAGCATTTT.

This clonotype occurred many times. The genes are TRBV6-5 and TRBJ2-3; 11 bases fit TRBD2. V was pared by 2 bases and J by 4 bases, with 2 bases of the junction left unmatched. The CDR3 extends over 15 amino acids. Germline loops: CDR1 MNHEY, CDR2 SVGAGI. The CDR3, as DNA: TGTGCCAGCAGTTACGTTAGCGGGGGGGCAGATACGCAGTATTTT. Its protein is CASSYVSGGADTQYF.

This clonotype was detected ten times or more. The chain uses TRBV20-1 and TRBJ2-5; 11 positions agree with TRBD2. The CDR3 has 14 residues. The germline V gene has CDR1 DFQATT and CDR2 SNEGSKA (reference sequence). Trimming at V came to 4 bases and at J to 4 bases, leaving 5 bases not matched to a gene. The CDR3 protein is CSAIDTSGGETQYF. CDR3 DNA sequence: TGCAGTGCTATTGATACTAGCGGGGGAGAGACCCAGTACTTC.

The V call is TRBV5-1, the J call TRBJ2-5; 12 bases fit TRBD2. This CDR3 is 17 amino acids long. In germline, CDR1 is SGHRS, CDR2 YFSETQ. The V and J ends lost 0 bases and 9 bases, in that order; junction bases with no gene match: 12. CDR3 in amino acids: CASSLGLAGDLKWAQYF. Here the CDR3 DNA reads TGCGCCAGCAGCTTGGGACTAGCGGGGGACCTGAAATGGGCCCAGTACTTC.

This clonotype occurred a few times. In DNA, the CDR3 is TGTGCCAGCAGTACGAGGTTGTACCAAGAGACCCAGTACTTC. Protein: CASSTRLYQETQYF. The V gene is TRBV2, the J gene TRBJ2-5, with D unclear. The CDR3 is 14 amino acids. CDR1 and CDR2 from the germline V gene are SNHLY and FYNNEI. Trimming left V 5 bases short and J 0 bases short, with 10 bases between. Full variable domain (rest looked up from reference TRBV2 and TRBJ2-5): EPEVTQTPSHQVTQMGQEVILRCVPISNHLYFYWYRQILGQKVEFLVSFYNNEISEKSEIFDDQFSVERPDGSNFTLKIRSTKLEDSAMYFCASSTRLYQETQYFGPGTRLLVL.

This clonotype was recorded many times. The chain couples TRBV12-3 or TRBV12-4 to TRBJ2-7; 7 bases are a match to TRBD1. This CDR3 is 14 amino acids long. V dropped 6 bases and J dropped 2; count of bases not matched to a gene: 7. The CDR3 loop reads CASRSEDRTYEQYF. The CDR3 nucleotides are TGTGCCAGCAGATCGGAGGACAGGACCTACGAGCAGTACTTC.

This clonotype was detected many times. The chain is built from TRBV6-6 and TRBJ1-1; D is unresolved. Germline assignment: CDR1 MNHNY and CDR2 SVGAGI (reference sequence). The germline V and J ends were trimmed by 6 bases and 0 bases, with 8 bases remaining between them. The CDR3 spans 13 residues. CDR3 residues: CASRDGMNTEAFF. The CDR3 DNA follows: TGTGCCAGCAGGGACGGGATGAACACTGAAGCTTTCTTT.

This clonotype was observed a handful of times. V is TRBV28 and J is TRBJ2-3; TRBD1 aligns across 7 bases. V gave up 10 bases and J gave up 1 base; unmatched junction bases: 8. The CDR3 is 14 residues long. CDR1 and CDR2 from the germline V gene are MDHEN and SYDVKM. The CDR3 here is CAIRSGTGTDTQYF. CDR3 DNA sequence: TGTGCCATACGATCCGGGACAGGCACAGATACGCAGTATTTT.

Many counts were recorded for this clonotype. The V gene is TRBV7-2, the J gene TRBJ2-6; D is ambiguous. CDR1 is SGHTA, CDR2 FQGNSA, per germline. CDR3 length equals 14 residues. Trimming removed 1 base at V and 4 bases at J, with 5 bases between. The CDR3 sequence: CASSLVPGANVLTF. In nucleotides, the CDR3 is TGTGCCAGCAGCTTAGTTCCCGGGGCCAACGTCCTGACTTTC. Filled out from reference TRBV7-2 and TRBJ2-6, the complete variable domain reads GAGVSQSPSNKVTEKGKDVELRCDPISGHTALYWYRQSLGQGLEFLIYFQGNSAPDKSGLPSDRFSAERTGGSVSTLTIQRTQQEDSAVYLCASSLVPGANVLTFGAGSRLTVL.

The CDR3 reads CSARGAGYTGELFF. The DNA of the CDR3 is TGCAGTGCTAGAGGGGCGGGATACACCGGGGAGCTGTTTTTT. The chain combines TRBV20-1 with TRBJ2-2, with D perhaps matching TRBD2 (6 bases). This CDR3 spans 14 amino acids. V was pared by 1 base and J by 3 bases, with 9 bases between. Per germline, CDR1 DFQATT and CDR2 SNEGSKA (reference sequence).

The DNA for the CDR3 is TGCAGCGGGTTAGCTATGGCAGGACGAGAGACCCAGTACTTC. This encodes CSGLAMAGRETQYF. The genes are TRBV29-1 and TRBJ2-5; D is undetermined. Germline CDR1 and CDR2: SQVTM and ANQGSEA. Deletions cut 7 bases from V and 4 bases from J, with 19 bases between. This CDR3 is 14 amino acids long.

In this sample, this clonotype turned up many times. The rearrangement uses TRBV3-1 and TRBJ2-7; 13 bases fit TRBD2. V dropped 1 base and J dropped 3; count of bases not matched to a gene: 3. CDR1 LGHDT and CDR2 YNNKEL come from the germline V gene (reference sequence). The CDR3 covers 16 residues. The CDR3 is CASSQVGTSGVYEQYF. CDR3 coding DNA: TGTGCCAGCAGCCAAGTCGGGACTAGCGGGGTCTACGAGCAGTACTTC.

This chain joins TRBV12-3 or TRBV12-4 and TRBJ1-5, with D maybe TRBD1 (5 bases). CDR3 size: 15 residues. With 4 bases removed from V and 4 bases from J, the gap between germline ends came to 14 bases. The CDR3 DNA follows: TGTGCCAGCAGTTCAATGCACGGGGGAAATCAGCCCCAGCATTTT. Its protein product is CASSSMHGGNQPQHF.

This clonotype was detected ten times or more. CDR3 nucleotide sequence: TGTGCCAGCTCGAGGGTGAGGGGAAGCACAGATACGCAGTATTTT. Amino acids: CASSRVRGSTDTQYF. The rearrangement links TRBV14 to TRBJ2-3; perhaps D is TRBD1 or TRBD2 (5 bases each). The CDR3 is 15 residues long. The V and J ends lost 8 bases and 0 bases respectively, with 15 bases between them. Germline assignment: CDR1 SGHDN and CDR2 FVKESK. Supplemented by reference TRBV14 and TRBJ2-3, the full variable domain reads EAGVTQFPSHSVIEKGQTVTLRCDPISGHDNLYWYRRVMGKEIKFLLHFVKESKQDESGMPNNRFLAERTGGTYSTLKVQPAELEDSGVYFCASSRVRGSTDTQYFGPGTRLTVL.

This clonotype occurred many times. The rearrangement uses TRBV29-1 and TRBJ1-1, with D maybe TRBD1 (5 bases). Trimming shortened V by 4 bases and J by 4 bases, and 10 bases separated the two germline ends. This CDR3 has 12 amino acids. In germline, CDR1 is SQVTM, CDR2 ANQGSEA. The CDR3 bases are TGCAGCGTTGGAGGGCAGGGCACTGAAGCTTTCTTT. It is translated as CSVGGQGTEAFF.

Many counts were recorded for this clonotype. The chain uses TRBV7-2 and TRBJ1-1, with a weak D call TRBD1 (5 bases). Trimming took 1 base from V and 10 from J, leaving 16 bases between them. This CDR3 has 14 residues. Germline assignment: CDR1 SGHTA and CDR2 FQGNSA. The chain's CDR3 is CASSLGTWGSRAFF. The CDR3 coding sequence is TGTGCCAGCAGCTTAGGAACATGGGGCTCTAGAGCTTTCTTT.

This clonotype was counted at least ten times. The chain uses TRBV12-3 or TRBV12-4 and TRBJ2-1, with 8 positions matching TRBD1. Trimming took 6 bases from V and 15 from J; bases not matched to a gene: 10. This CDR3 has 12 residues. This chain's CDR3 is CASSPGQASPFF. CDR3 DNA sequence: TGTGCCAGCAGCCCGGGACAGGCAAGCCCGTTCTTC.

This clonotype was seen ten or more times. The chain combines TRBV5-1 with TRBJ1-3, with unresolved D. Trimming pared 7 bases from V and 0 bases from J, leaving 8 bases between. Per the germline V gene, CDR1 is SGHRS and CDR2 is YFSETQ. The CDR3 totals 13 residues. This CDR3 is CASAEFSGNTIYF. The CDR3 DNA sequence: TGCGCCAGCGCAGAGTTCTCTGGAAACACCATATATTTT.

This clonotype has at least ten counts. The chain employs TRBV20-1 and TRBJ1-4; D unclear. Germline loops: CDR1 DFQATT, CDR2 SNEGSKA (reference sequence). Trimming removed 5 bases from V and 7 bases from J, with 17 bases in between. The CDR3 has 14 amino acids. CDR3 bases: TGCAGTGCTCGGCGCTCCCTGGTAGCTGAAAAACTGTTTTTT. Translated: CSARRSLVAEKLFF.

This clonotype was seen ten or more times. The V call is TRBV12-3 or TRBV12-4, the J call TRBJ2-3, with D maybe TRBD2 (6 bases). This CDR3 region has 12 residues. V shed 6 bases and J shed 5 bases, with 9 bases lying between them. The CDR3 spells CASRLGGDTQYF. As DNA, the CDR3 is TGTGCCAGCAGGCTGGGGGGAGATACGCAGTATTTT.

This clonotype was detected many times. In DNA form, the CDR3 reads TGTGCCAGCAGCCCATTAGCGGGGGGGCCCTACAATGAGCAGTTCTTC. Encoded protein: CASSPLAGGPYNEQFF. The chain has TRBV9 and TRBJ2-1; TRBD2 aligns across 11 bases. The CDR3 totals 16 residues. Germline values: CDR1 SGDLS, CDR2 YYNGEE. Trimming at V came to 4 bases and at J to 2 bases, leaving 5 bases not matched to a gene. Full variable domain (remainder filled in from reference TRBV9 and TRBJ2-1): DSGVTQTPKHLITATGQRVTLRCSPRSGDLSVYWYQQSLDQGLQFLIQYYNGEERAKGNILERFSAQQFPDLHSELNLSSLELGDSALYFCASSPLAGGPYNEQFFGPGTRLTVL.